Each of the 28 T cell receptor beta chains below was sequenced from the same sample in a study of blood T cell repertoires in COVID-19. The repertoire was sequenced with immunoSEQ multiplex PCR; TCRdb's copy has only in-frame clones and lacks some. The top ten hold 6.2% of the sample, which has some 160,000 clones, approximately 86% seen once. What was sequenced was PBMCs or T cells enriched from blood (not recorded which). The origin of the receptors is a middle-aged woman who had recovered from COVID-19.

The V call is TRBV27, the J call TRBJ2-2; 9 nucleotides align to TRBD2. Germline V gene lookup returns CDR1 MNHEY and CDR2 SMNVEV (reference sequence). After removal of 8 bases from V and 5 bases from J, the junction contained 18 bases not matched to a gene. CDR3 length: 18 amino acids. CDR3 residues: CASGGQATASGRTGELFF. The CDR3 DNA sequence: TGTGCCAGCGGCGGACAAGCCACGGCCAGCGGGAGGACCGGGGAGCTGTTTTTT.

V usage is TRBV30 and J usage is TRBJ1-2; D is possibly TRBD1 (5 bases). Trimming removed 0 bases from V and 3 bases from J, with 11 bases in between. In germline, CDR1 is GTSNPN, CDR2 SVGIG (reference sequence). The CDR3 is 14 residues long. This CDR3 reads CAWSVAGYDYGYTF. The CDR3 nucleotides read TGTGCCTGGAGTGTTGCAGGGTACGACTATGGCTACACCTTC. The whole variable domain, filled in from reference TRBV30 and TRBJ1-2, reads SQTIHQWPATLVQPVGSPLSLECTVEGTSNPNLYWYRQAAGRGLQLLFYSVGIGQISSEVPQNLSASRPQDRQFILSSKKLLLSDSGFYLCAWSVAGYDYGYTFGSGTRLTVV.

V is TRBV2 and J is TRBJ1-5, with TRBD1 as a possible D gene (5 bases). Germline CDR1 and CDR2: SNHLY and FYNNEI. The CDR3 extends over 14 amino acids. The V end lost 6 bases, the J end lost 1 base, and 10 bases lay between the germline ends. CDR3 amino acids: CASSWTLSNQPQHF. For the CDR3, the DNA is TGTGCCAGCAGCTGGACATTAAGCAATCAGCCCCAGCATTTT.

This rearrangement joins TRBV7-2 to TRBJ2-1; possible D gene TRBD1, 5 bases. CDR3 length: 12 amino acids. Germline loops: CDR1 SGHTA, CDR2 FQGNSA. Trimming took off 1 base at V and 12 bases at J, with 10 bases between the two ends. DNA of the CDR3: TGTGCCAGCAGCTTAGAGGGCAGGGTGCAGTTCTTC. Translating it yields CASSLEGRVQFF. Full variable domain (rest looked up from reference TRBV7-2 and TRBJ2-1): GAGVSQSPSNKVTEKGKDVELRCDPISGHTALYWYRQSLGQGLEFLIYFQGNSAPDKSGLPSDRFSAERTGGSVSTLTIQRTQQEDSAVYLCASSLEGRVQFFGPGTRLTVL.

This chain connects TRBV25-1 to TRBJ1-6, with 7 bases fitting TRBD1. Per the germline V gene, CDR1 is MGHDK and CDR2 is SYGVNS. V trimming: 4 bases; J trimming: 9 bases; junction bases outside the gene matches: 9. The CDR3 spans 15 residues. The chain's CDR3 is CASSAQQGITSPLHF. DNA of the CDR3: TGTGCCAGCAGTGCTCAACAGGGGATAACTTCACCCCTCCACTTT.

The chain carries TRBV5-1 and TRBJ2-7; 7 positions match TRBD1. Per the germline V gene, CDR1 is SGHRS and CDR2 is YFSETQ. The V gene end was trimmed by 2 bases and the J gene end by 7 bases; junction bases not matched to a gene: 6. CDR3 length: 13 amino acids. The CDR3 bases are TGCGCCAGCAGCTTAGCAGGGGGTCTGGAGCAGTACTTC. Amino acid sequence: CASSLAGGLEQYF. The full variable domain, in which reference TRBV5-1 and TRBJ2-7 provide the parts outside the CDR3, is KAGVTQTPRYLIKTRGQQVTLSCSPISGHRSVSWYQQTPGQGLQFLFEYFSETQRNKGNFPGRFSGRQFSNSRSEMNVSTLELGDSALYLCASSLAGGLEQYFGPGTRLTVT.

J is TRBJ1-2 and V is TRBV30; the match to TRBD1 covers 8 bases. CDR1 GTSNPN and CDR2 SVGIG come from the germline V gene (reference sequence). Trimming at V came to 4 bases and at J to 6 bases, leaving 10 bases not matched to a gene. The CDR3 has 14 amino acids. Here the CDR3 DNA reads TGTGCCTGGAACCCCGACAGGGGAAGAGATGGCTACACCTTC. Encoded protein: CAWNPDRGRDGYTF. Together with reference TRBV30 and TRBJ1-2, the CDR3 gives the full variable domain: SQTIHQWPATLVQPVGSPLSLECTVEGTSNPNLYWYRQAAGRGLQLLFYSVGIGQISSEVPQNLSASRPQDRQFILSSKKLLLSDSGFYLCAWNPDRGRDGYTFGSGTRLTVV.

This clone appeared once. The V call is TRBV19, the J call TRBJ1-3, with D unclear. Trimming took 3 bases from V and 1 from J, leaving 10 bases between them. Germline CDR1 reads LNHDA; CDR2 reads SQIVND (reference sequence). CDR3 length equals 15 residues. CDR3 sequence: CASSMGSRSGNTIYF. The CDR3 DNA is TGTGCCAGTAGTATGGGCTCCCGGTCTGGAAACACCATATATTTT.

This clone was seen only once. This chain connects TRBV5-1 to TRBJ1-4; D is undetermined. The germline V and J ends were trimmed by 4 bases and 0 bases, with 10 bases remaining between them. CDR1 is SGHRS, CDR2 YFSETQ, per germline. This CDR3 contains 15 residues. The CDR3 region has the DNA TGCGCCAGCAGCACCGGGAGCGCAACTAATGAAAAACTGTTTTTT. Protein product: CASSTGSATNEKLFF.

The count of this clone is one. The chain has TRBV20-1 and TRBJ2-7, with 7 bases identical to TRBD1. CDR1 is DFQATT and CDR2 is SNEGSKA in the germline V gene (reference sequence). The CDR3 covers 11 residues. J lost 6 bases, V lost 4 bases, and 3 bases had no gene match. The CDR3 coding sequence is TGCAGTGCTACGACAGGGCCCGAGCAGTACTTC. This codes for CSATTGPEQYF.

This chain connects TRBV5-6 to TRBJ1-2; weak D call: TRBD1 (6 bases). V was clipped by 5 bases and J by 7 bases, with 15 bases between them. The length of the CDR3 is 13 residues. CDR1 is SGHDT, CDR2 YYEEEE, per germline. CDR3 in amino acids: CASRYQQGAGYTF. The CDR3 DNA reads TGTGCCAGCAGATATCAACAGGGTGCTGGCTACACCTTC.

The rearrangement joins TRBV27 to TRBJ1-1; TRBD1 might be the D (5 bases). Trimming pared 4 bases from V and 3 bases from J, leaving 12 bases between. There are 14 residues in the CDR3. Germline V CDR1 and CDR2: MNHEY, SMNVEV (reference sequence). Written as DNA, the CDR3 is TGTGCCAGCAGTTCCCCGGAAGGGGACACTGAAGCTTTCTTT. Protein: CASSSPEGDTEAFF.

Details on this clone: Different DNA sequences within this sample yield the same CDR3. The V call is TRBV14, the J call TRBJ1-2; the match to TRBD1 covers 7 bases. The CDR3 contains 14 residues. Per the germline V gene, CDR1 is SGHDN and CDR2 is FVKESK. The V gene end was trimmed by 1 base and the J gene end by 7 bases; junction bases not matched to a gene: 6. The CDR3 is CASSQARQGGGYTF. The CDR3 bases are TGTGCCAGCAGCCAAGCCAGACAGGGCGGTGGCTACACCTTC.

CDR3 loop: CASSFTTGASYNEQFF. CDR3 bases: TGTGCCAGCAGCTTCACAACAGGAGCTTCCTACAATGAGCAGTTCTTC. V and J are TRBV7-9 and TRBJ2-1, with D tentatively TRBD1 (5 bases). The V gene lost 3 bases and the J gene lost 1 base, with 13 bases spanning the gap. Looked up from germline, CDR1 is SEHNR and CDR2 is FQNEAQ (reference sequence). There are 16 residues in the CDR3.

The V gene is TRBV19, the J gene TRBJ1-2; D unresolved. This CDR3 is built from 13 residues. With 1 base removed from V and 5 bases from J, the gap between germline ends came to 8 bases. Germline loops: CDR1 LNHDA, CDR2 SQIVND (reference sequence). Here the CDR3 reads CASSIAGSYGYTF. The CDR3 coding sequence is TGTGCCAGTAGTATAGCTGGGAGTTATGGCTACACCTTC.

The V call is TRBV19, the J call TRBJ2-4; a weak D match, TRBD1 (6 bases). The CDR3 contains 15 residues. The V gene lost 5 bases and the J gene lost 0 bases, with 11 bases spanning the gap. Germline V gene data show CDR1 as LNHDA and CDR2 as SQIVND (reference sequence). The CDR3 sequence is CASSGSTGAKNIQYF. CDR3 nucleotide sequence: TGTGCCAGTAGTGGATCGACAGGAGCCAAAAACATTCAGTACTTC.

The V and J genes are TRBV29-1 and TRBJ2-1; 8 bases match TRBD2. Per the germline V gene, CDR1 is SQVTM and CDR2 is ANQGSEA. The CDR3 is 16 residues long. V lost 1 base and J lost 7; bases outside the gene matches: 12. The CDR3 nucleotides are TGCAGCGTTGAAGCGCGGCGGGAGGCGTATCTAAATGAGCAGTTCTTC. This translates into CSVEARREAYLNEQFF.

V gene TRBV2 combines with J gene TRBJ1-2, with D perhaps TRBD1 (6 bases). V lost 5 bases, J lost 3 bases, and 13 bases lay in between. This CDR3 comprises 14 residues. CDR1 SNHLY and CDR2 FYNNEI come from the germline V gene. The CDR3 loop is CASSTGTQYYGYTF. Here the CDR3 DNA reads TGTGCCAGCAGTACCGGGACACAATACTATGGCTACACCTTC.

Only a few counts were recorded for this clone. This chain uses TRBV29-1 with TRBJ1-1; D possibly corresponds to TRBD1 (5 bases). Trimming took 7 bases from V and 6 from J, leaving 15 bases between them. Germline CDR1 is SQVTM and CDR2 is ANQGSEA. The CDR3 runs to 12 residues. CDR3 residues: CSASGGAAEAFF. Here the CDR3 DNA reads TGCAGCGCCTCGGGGGGAGCTGCTGAAGCTTTCTTT.

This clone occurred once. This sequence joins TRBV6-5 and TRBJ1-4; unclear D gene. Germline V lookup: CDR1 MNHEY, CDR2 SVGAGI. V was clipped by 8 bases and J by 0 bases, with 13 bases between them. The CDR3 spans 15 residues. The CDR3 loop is CASRPPGSTNEKLFF. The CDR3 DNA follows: TGTGCCAGCCGCCCCCCAGGATCAACTAATGAAAAACTGTTTTTT.

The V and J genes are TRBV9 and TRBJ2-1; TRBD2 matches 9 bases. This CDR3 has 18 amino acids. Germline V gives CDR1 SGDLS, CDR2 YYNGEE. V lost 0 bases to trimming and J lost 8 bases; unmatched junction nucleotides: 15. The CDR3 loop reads CASSVARKVAGGPYEQFF. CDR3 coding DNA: TGTGCCAGCAGCGTAGCCCGTAAGGTCGCGGGAGGGCCGTATGAGCAGTTCTTC.

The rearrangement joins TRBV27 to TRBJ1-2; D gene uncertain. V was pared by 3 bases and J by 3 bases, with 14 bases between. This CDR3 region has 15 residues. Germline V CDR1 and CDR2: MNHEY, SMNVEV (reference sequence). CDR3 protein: CASSLVYRRHYGYTF. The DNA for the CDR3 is TGTGCCAGCAGTTTGGTGTATCGGAGACACTATGGCTACACCTTC.

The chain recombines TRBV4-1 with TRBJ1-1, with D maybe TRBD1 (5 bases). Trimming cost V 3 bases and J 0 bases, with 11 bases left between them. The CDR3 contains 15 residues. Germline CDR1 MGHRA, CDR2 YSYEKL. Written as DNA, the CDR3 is TGCGCCAGCAGCCATATGACAGAGATGAACACTGAAGCTTTCTTT. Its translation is CASSHMTEMNTEAFF.

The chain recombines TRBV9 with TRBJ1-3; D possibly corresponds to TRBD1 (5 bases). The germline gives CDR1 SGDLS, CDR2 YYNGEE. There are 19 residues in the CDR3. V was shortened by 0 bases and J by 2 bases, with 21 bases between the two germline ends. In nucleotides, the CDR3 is TGTGCCAGCAGCGTAGTGACAGATTGGGGGGATCTCCCTGGAAACACCATATATTTT. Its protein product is CASSVVTDWGDLPGNTIYF.

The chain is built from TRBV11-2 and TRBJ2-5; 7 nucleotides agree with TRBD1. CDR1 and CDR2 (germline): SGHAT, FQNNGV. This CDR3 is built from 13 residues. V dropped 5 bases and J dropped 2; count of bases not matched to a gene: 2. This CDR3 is CASSRDRQETQYF. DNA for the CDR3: TGTGCCAGCAGCCGGGACAGACAAGAGACCCAGTACTTC.

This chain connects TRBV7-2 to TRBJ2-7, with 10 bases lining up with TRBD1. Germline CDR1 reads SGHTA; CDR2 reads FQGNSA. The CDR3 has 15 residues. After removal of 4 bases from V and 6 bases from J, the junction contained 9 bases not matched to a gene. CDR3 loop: CASSSGTGAFREQYF. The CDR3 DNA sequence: TGTGCCAGCAGCTCCGGGACAGGGGCTTTTCGCGAGCAGTACTTC.

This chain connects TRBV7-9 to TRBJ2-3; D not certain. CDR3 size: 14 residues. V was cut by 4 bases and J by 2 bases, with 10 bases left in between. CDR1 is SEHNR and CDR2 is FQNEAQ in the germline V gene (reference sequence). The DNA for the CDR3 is TGTGCCAGCAGCTCCGACTTTACCACAGATACGCAGTATTTT. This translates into CASSSDFTTDTQYF.

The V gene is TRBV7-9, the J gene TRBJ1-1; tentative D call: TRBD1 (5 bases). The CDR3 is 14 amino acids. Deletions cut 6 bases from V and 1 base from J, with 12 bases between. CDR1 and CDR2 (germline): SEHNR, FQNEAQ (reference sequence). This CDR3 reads CASRPTTANTEAFF. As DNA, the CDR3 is TGTGCCAGCAGACCGACGACAGCGAACACTGAAGCTTTCTTT.